A selection of T cell receptor beta chains follows, all from one sample in a study of T cell responses to AZD1222 COVID-19 vaccine. Using immunoSEQ multiplex PCR, the repertoire was profiled, and TCRdb retains in-frame clones only, with some absent. This table has roughly 150,000 clones, about 90% appearing once. Sample: peripheral blood, taken on day 0 of AZD1222 vaccination. The origin of the receptors is an adult in good health. CDR3s include the opening cysteine and the closing phenylalanine or tryptophan. The D gene is left open where the match is weak. Expanded clones get a size class; other rows say once, few or many, or leave the size out.

D gene,clone size,V gene,J gene,CDR3 protein,CDR3 DNA
-,-,TRBV7-2,TRBJ2-2,CASSGSRGSRGGPGELFF,TGTGCCAGCAGTGGGTCCCGGGGCAGCCGAGGTGGGCCGGGGGAGCTGTTTTTT
TRBD1,-,TRBV10-3,TRBJ1-1,CAIKGQSNTEAFF,TGTGCCATCAAGGGACAGTCGAACACTGAAGCTTTCTTT
-,once,TRBV27,TRBJ2-1,CASSSIQGNNEQFF,TGTGCCAGCAGTTCTATTCAGGGAAACAATGAGCAGTTCTTC
TRBD1,-,TRBV27,TRBJ2-5,CASSLVRGLGETQYF,TGTGCCAGCAGTTTAGTCAGGGGGCTGGGAGAGACCCAGTACTTC
-,-,TRBV7-2,TRBJ1-6,CASSLARDSPLHF,TGTGCCAGCAGCTTAGCCAGGGATTCACCCCTCCACTTT
-,-,TRBV9,TRBJ1-3,CASSVAGHSGNTIYF,TGTGCCAGCAGCGTGGCCGGGCACTCTGGAAACACCATATATTTT
TRBD1,-,TRBV2,TRBJ1-3,CARAGQASSGNTIYF,TGTGCCAGGGCTGGACAGGCCAGCTCTGGAAACACCATATATTTT
TRBD1,-,TRBV6-2/TRBV6-3,TRBJ2-3,CASSRQGTDTQYF,TGTGCCAGCAGCAGACAGGGGACAGATACGCAGTATTTT
-,once,TRBV28,TRBJ1-1,CASSLGRTMNTEAFF,TGTGCCAGCAGTTTAGGCAGGACAATGAACACTGAAGCTTTCTTT
TRBD2,-,TRBV3-1/TRBV3-2,TRBJ2-6,CASSQSPRAGGSGANVLTF,TGTGCCAGCAGCCAATCTCCGCGAGCGGGGGGCTCTGGGGCCAACGTCCTGACTTTC
TRBD1,-,TRBV15,TRBJ1-2,CATSRDGQGGYTF,TGTGCCACCAGCAGAGATGGACAGGGTGGCTACACCTTC
TRBD1,-,TRBV19,TRBJ1-5,CASSPQGARSNQPQHF,TGTGCCAGTAGCCCACAGGGGGCAAGGAGCAATCAGCCCCAGCATTTT
TRBD2,-,TRBV5-1,TRBJ2-7,CASSFGFSGVYEQYF,TGCGCCAGCAGCTTTGGCTTTAGCGGGGTCTACGAGCAGTACTTC
-,-,TRBV6-6,TRBJ2-7,CASSYSGPEQYF,TGTGCCAGCAGTTACTCAGGGCCCGAGCAGTACTTC
-,-,TRBV7-3,TRBJ2-2,CASSLTVTGELFF,TGTGCCAGCAGCTTAACGGTCACCGGGGAGCTGTTTTTT
-,few,TRBV21-1,TRBJ2-2,CASSKVKDRANTGELFF,TGTGCCAGCAGCAAAGTAAAAGACAGGGCGAACACCGGGGAGCTGTTTTTT
-,-,TRBV5-1,TRBJ2-3,CASSLSTATDTQYF,TGCGCCAGCAGCTTGTCGACTGCGACAGATACGCAGTATTTT
-,once,TRBV2,TRBJ1-5,CASRKDNNQPQHF,TGTGCCAGCAGGAAGGACAACAATCAGCCCCAGCATTTT
-,-,TRBV6-5,TRBJ2-1,CASRRGLEQFF,TGTGCCAGCAGACGCGGACTTGAGCAGTTCTTC
-,-,TRBV7-8,TRBJ1-1,CASSLVSRTEHLNTEAFF,TGTGCCAGCAGCTTAGTAAGCAGAACGGAACATTTGAACACTGAAGCTTTCTTT
TRBD2,-,TRBV6-1,TRBJ2-7,CASSEGLAGGIVYEQYF,TGTGCCAGCAGTGAGGGACTAGCGGGAGGAATAGTTTACGAGCAGTACTTC